Below are 17 T cell receptor beta chains sequenced from a single sample in a study of blood T cell repertoires in COVID-19. TCRdb's copy holds only in-frame clones and misses some; the assay was immunoSEQ multiplex PCR. The sample has over 130,000 clones, about 90% seen once. The specimen was peripheral blood. These receptors originate from an older woman with active or convalescent COVID-19.

The gene calls are TRBV6-5 and TRBJ2-7; no clear D. Germline V gene sequence: CDR1 MNHEY, CDR2 SVGAGI. This CDR3 has 14 amino acids. V was clipped by 1 base and J by 3 bases, with 10 bases between them. CDR3: CASSYWRGSYEQYF. The DNA of the CDR3 is TGTGCCAGCAGTTACTGGAGAGGAAGCTACGAGCAGTACTTC.

This clone is a singleton in its sample. This chain connects TRBV19 to TRBJ2-2; maybe TRBD2 (5 bases). This CDR3 comprises 15 residues. CDR1 is LNHDA and CDR2 is SQIVND in the germline V gene (reference sequence). The germline V and J ends were trimmed by 6 bases and 0 bases, with 11 bases remaining between them. DNA for the CDR3: TGTGCCAGTAGCTTTAGCGCGGCGAACACCGGGGAGCTGTTTTTT. It encodes CASSFSAANTGELFF. The whole variable domain, remainder taken from reference TRBV19 and TRBJ2-2, is DGGITQSPKYLFRKEGQNVTLSCEQNLNHDAMYWYRQDPGQGLRLIYYSQIVNDFQKGDIAEGYSVSREKKESFPLTVTSAQKNPTAFYLCASSFSAANTGELFFGEGSRLTVL.

This clone was seen only once. The V and J genes are TRBV13 and TRBJ2-5; no clear D. The CDR3 consists of 12 residues. Deletions cut 4 bases from V and 5 bases from J, with 8 bases between. CDR1 PRHDT and CDR2 FYEKMQ come from the germline V gene (reference sequence). The chain's CDR3 is CASSSIVETQYF. The CDR3 coding sequence is TGTGCCAGCAGCTCAATAGTGGAGACCCAGTACTTC.

The rearrangement uses TRBV19 and TRBJ1-6; D ambiguous. Deletions cut 1 base from V and 5 bases from J, with 6 bases between. Germline assignment: CDR1 LNHDA and CDR2 SQIVND (reference sequence). This CDR3 contains 14 residues. CDR3 sequence reads: CASSIGVDNSPLHF. The CDR3 region has the DNA TGTGCCAGTAGTATAGGCGTGGATAATTCACCCCTCCACTTT.

There are a few counts of this clone. The genes are TRBV11-2 and TRBJ2-7; 9 bases match TRBD1. Unmatched junction bases numbered 3, after V lost 1 base and J lost 5 bases. The CDR3 length is 14 residues. From germline, CDR1 is SGHAT and CDR2 FQNNGV. CDR3 DNA sequence: TGTGCCAGCAGCTTAGGACAGGGGGTCCACGAGCAGTACTTC. This translates into CASSLGQGVHEQYF.

The V call is TRBV7-2, the J call TRBJ2-7; a possible D gene is TRBD2 (6 bases). V dropped 5 bases and J dropped 3 bases, with 14 bases sitting between them. The CDR3 length is 14 residues. Germline V CDR1 and CDR2: SGHTA, FQGNSA. The CDR3 sequence: CASSLTGGGYEQYF. CDR3 sequence (DNA): TGTGCCAGCAGCCTCACCGGGGGAGGCTACGAGCAGTACTTC.

The CDR3 DNA is TGTGCCAGCAGCTTAAACAGGGGGCGCTCCGGGGAGCTGTTTTTT. Protein product: CASSLNRGRSGELFF. The J gene is TRBJ2-2, the V gene TRBV7-2, with 9 bases that match TRBD1. Looked up from germline, CDR1 is SGHTA and CDR2 is FQGNSA. The J segment lost 6 bases and the V segment lost 2 bases, leaving 4 bases of the junction unmatched. The CDR3 is made up of 15 amino acids.

The table lists this clone with a few counts. The chain carries TRBV5-1 and TRBJ1-6; D is unclear. In germline, CDR1 is SGHRS, CDR2 YFSETQ. V was shortened by 7 bases and J by 2 bases, with 10 bases between the two germline ends. The CDR3 contains 14 residues. CDR3 loop: CASRPGAYNSPLHF. The DNA for the CDR3 is TGCGCCAGCCGCCCGGGAGCCTATAATTCACCCCTCCACTTT. Full variable domain (rest looked up from reference TRBV5-1 and TRBJ1-6): KAGVTQTPRYLIKTRGQQVTLSCSPISGHRSVSWYQQTPGQGLQFLFEYFSETQRNKGNFPGRFSGRQFSNSRSEMNVSTLELGDSALYLCASRPGAYNSPLHFGNGTRLTVT.

This rearrangement joins TRBV9 to TRBJ2-1; 14 nucleotides agree with TRBD2. The CDR3 has 17 amino acids. Germline loops: CDR1 SGDLS, CDR2 YYNGEE. V was pared by 4 bases and J by 6 bases, with 9 bases of the junction left unmatched. The CDR3 nucleotides read TGTGCCAGCAGCACACGACTAGCGGGGGGGCCTGGCAATGAGCAGTTCTTC. Translating gives CASSTRLAGGPGNEQFF.

V is TRBV29-1 and J is TRBJ2-3; TRBD1 agrees at 10 bases. The junction had 10 bases not matched to a gene; V was cut back by 5 bases and J by 2 bases. Germline V gene data show CDR1 as SQVTM and CDR2 as ANQGSEA. CDR3 length: 16 residues. The CDR3 region has the DNA TGCAGCGTTAACGACCCGGGACAGGGGTTCACAGATACGCAGTATTTT. It is translated as CSVNDPGQGFTDTQYF.

This chain joins TRBV5-1 and TRBJ2-1; 10 bases match TRBD2. CDR3 length: 17 amino acids. The germline CDR1 and CDR2 sequences are SGHRS and YFSETQ. Germline trimming cut 1 base from V and 4 bases from J; bases unmatched to any gene: 8. The CDR3 reads CASSLSSSGGSYNEQFF. The CDR3 region has the DNA TGCGCCAGCAGCTTGTCAAGTAGCGGGGGGAGTTACAATGAGCAGTTCTTC.

The rearrangement joins TRBV2 to TRBJ1-6; TRBD1 agrees at 8 bases. Unmatched junction bases numbered 7, after V lost 6 bases and J lost 6 bases. From germline, CDR1 is SNHLY and CDR2 FYNNEI. CDR3 length: 15 residues. CDR3 bases: TGTGCCAGCAGAATGGAAGACAGGGGTAATTCACCCCTCCACTTT. Protein sequence: CASRMEDRGNSPLHF. The whole variable domain, remainder taken from reference TRBV2 and TRBJ1-6, is EPEVTQTPSHQVTQMGQEVILRCVPISNHLYFYWYRQILGQKVEFLVSFYNNEISEKSEIFDDQFSVERPDGSNFTLKIRSTKLEDSAMYFCASRMEDRGNSPLHFGNGTRLTVT.

The V gene is TRBV9, the J gene TRBJ1-3; a possible D gene is TRBD1 (5 bases). The germline V gene has CDR1 SGDLS and CDR2 YYNGEE. Trimming left V 3 bases short and J 1 base short, with 14 bases between. This CDR3 is 16 amino acids long. This CDR3 is CASSGALGDSGNTIYF. The CDR3 DNA reads as TGTGCCAGCAGCGGAGCCCTAGGGGATTCTGGAAACACCATATATTTT.

This rearrangement joins TRBV29-1 to TRBJ2-2, with a possible D match to TRBD1 (5 bases). Germline values: CDR1 SQVTM, CDR2 ANQGSEA. This CDR3 contains 13 residues. The germline V and J ends were trimmed by 7 bases and 0 bases, with 9 bases remaining between them. The CDR3 nucleotides read TGCAGCGCGACAGTCGCGAACACCGGGGAGCTGTTTTTT. It codes for CSATVANTGELFF.

J is TRBJ1-1 and V is TRBV9; no reliable D call. Trimming cost V 0 bases and J 1 base, with 7 bases left between them. CDR1 is SGDLS and CDR2 is YYNGEE in the germline V gene. The CDR3 runs 14 residues. The CDR3 region is CASSVAIENTEAFF. The CDR3 nucleotides are TGTGCCAGCAGCGTAGCTATTGAGAACACTGAAGCTTTCTTT.

The J gene is TRBJ2-6, the V gene TRBV7-2, with TRBD2 as a possible D gene (7 bases). The CDR3 is 16 amino acids. Germline-derived CDR1 and CDR2 are SGHTA and FQGNSA. V lost 0 bases and J 5 bases, leaving 11 bases between the germline ends. For the CDR3, the DNA is TGTGCCAGCAGCTTAGCGGGGGGGCTCTGGGCCAACGTCCTGACTTTC. Its translation is CASSLAGGLWANVLTF.

The chain uses TRBV12-3 or TRBV12-4 and TRBJ1-3, with 7 bases identical to TRBD1. The V and J ends lost 8 bases and 3 bases, in that order; junction bases with no gene match: 4. The CDR3 contains 13 residues. The CDR3 spells CASYRGRGNTIYF. The DNA of the CDR3 is TGTGCCAGCTACAGGGGCCGTGGAAACACCATATATTTT.